One sample yielded the 10 T cell receptor beta chains listed below, sequenced in a study of blood T cell repertoires in COVID-19. TCRdb keeps only in-frame clones here, not all; method: immunoSEQ multiplex PCR. The sample has under 120,000 clones, roughly 84% seen once. Sequenced material: peripheral blood. These receptors all come from a human donor in a cohort sampled during active COVID-19.

This CDR3 reads CASSWSSGSGEQFF. CDR3 nucleotides: TGCGCCAGCAGCTGGAGTAGCGGGAGCGGTGAGCAGTTCTTC. The chain carries TRBV5-1 and TRBJ2-1, with TRBD2 identical over 9 bases. The V segment lost 3 bases and the J segment 9 bases; nucleotides outside the gene matches: 7. The CDR3 contains 14 residues. The germline CDR1 and CDR2 sequences are SGHRS and YFSETQ. Looking up the rest from reference TRBV5-1 and TRBJ2-1 gives the full variable domain: KAGVTQTPRYLIKTRGQQVTLSCSPISGHRSVSWYQQTPGQGLQFLFEYFSETQRNKGNFPGRFSGRQFSNSRSEMNVSTLELGDSALYLCASSWSSGSGEQFFGPGTRLTVL.

The CDR3 loop is CASSSLDRGLDGELFF. The CDR3, as DNA: TGTGCCAGCTCATCCCTGGACAGGGGGCTTGACGGGGAGCTGTTTTTT. The chain carries TRBV18 and TRBJ2-2; 11 bases match TRBD1. Trimming cost V 5 bases and J 7 bases; bases outside gene matches: 9. The CDR3 loop spans 16 amino acids. Germline values: CDR1 KGHSH, CDR2 LQKENI.

The CDR3 bases are TGTGCCAGCAGCTCCGACAGCGGGGGTGAGCAGTTCTTC. This gives the protein CASSSDSGGEQFF. V is TRBV7-7 and J is TRBJ2-1; 8 bases align to TRBD2. V gave up 4 bases and J gave up 9 bases; unmatched junction bases: 5. The germline V gene encodes CDR1 SSHAT and CDR2 FNYEAQ (reference sequence). The CDR3 length is 13 residues.

V and J are TRBV10-1 and TRBJ2-1; the match to TRBD2 covers 9 bases. The CDR3 has 13 amino acids. Germline-derived CDR1 and CDR2 are WNHNN and SYGVQD (reference sequence). Trimming took 9 bases from V and 9 from J; bases not matched to a gene: 9. The CDR3 reads CASSSSGEPEQFF. CDR3 DNA: TGCGCCAGTAGTTCTAGCGGGGAACCTGAGCAGTTCTTC.

The chain carries TRBV28 and TRBJ2-7; the D gene is possibly TRBD2 (6 bases). Trimming pared 3 bases from V and 0 bases from J, leaving 9 bases between. Germline assignment: CDR1 MDHEN and CDR2 SYDVKM. The CDR3 has 14 amino acids. The CDR3 is CASSLLASSYEQYF. The CDR3 DNA is TGTGCCAGCAGTTTGCTAGCGAGCTCCTACGAGCAGTACTTC.

V usage is TRBV7-2 and J usage is TRBJ1-2; 9 positions agree with TRBD1. Germline V gene data show CDR1 as SGHTA and CDR2 as FQGNSA. V dropped 5 bases and J dropped 4; count of bases not matched to a gene: 2. CDR3 size: 13 residues. This CDR3 is CASSQDRGYGYTF. The CDR3 nucleotides are TGTGCCAGCAGCCAGGACAGGGGCTATGGCTACACCTTC.

This rearrangement joins TRBV29-1 to TRBJ1-3; D ambiguous. The germline V and J ends were trimmed by 5 bases and 1 base, with 6 bases remaining between them. The CDR3 is made up of 12 amino acids. Germline lookup yields CDR1 SQVTM and CDR2 ANQGSEA. The CDR3 protein is CSVWASGNTIYF. Here the CDR3 DNA reads TGCAGCGTTTGGGCATCTGGAAACACCATATATTTT.

This clone was observed a single time. This chain joins TRBV27 and TRBJ1-1; D remains ambiguous. Per the germline V gene, CDR1 is MNHEY and CDR2 is SMNVEV (reference sequence). Trimming stripped 3 bases from V and 4 bases from J, with 15 bases between. This CDR3 spans 15 amino acids. The CDR3 here is CASSFRGDGGTEAFF. CDR3 coding DNA: TGTGCCAGCAGTTTTCGGGGTGATGGTGGCACTGAAGCTTTCTTT.

The chain joins TRBV4-2 to TRBJ2-7, with D perhaps matching TRBD2 (5 bases). The CDR3 extends over 15 amino acids. The germline V gene encodes CDR1 LGHNA and CDR2 YNFKEQ. V lost 0 bases to trimming and J lost 3 bases, with 12 bases between them. The CDR3 DNA follows: TGTGCCAGCAGCCAAGAATCCACGGGGTACTACGAGCAGTACTTC. This encodes CASSQESTGYYEQYF.

The V and J genes are TRBV6-5 and TRBJ2-7; the match to TRBD1 covers 12 bases. CDR1 is MNHEY, CDR2 SVGAGI, per germline. With 2 bases clipped from V and 4 bases from J, the junction kept 3 bases outside the gene matches. The CDR3 is 15 amino acids. The CDR3 here is CASSYRDRGQYEQYF. The CDR3 DNA follows: TGTGCCAGCAGTTACCGGGACAGGGGGCAATACGAGCAGTACTTC.